What follows describes a single TCR beta chain. A second PCR, run for roughly 7 to 11 cycles, used a sample-barcoded 5' primer plus a J-beta primer mix. TCRdb itself ran the 5' RACE reads through MiXCR, one entry per CDR3 protein. The profile covers 380,000 or so distinct CDR3 sequences, with about 55% appearing a single time and around 53% taken by the ten largest. These data come from a study of blood T cells in healthy people across ages. The authors isolated at least 6.5 million PBMCs per sample. The sequencing sample was made of blood. The receptor was isolated from a man in his sixties in good health.

As DNA, the CDR3 is TGTGCCAGCAGCGCCGGACAGGGGTATGAAAAACTGTTTTTT. Encoded protein: CASSAGQGYEKLFF. The rearrangement links TRBV28 to TRBJ1-4, with TRBD1 identical over 9 bases. Germline assignment: CDR1 MDHEN and CDR2 SYDVKM. The CDR3 has 14 residues. V shed 6 bases and J 6 bases; nucleotides not matched to a gene: 5.